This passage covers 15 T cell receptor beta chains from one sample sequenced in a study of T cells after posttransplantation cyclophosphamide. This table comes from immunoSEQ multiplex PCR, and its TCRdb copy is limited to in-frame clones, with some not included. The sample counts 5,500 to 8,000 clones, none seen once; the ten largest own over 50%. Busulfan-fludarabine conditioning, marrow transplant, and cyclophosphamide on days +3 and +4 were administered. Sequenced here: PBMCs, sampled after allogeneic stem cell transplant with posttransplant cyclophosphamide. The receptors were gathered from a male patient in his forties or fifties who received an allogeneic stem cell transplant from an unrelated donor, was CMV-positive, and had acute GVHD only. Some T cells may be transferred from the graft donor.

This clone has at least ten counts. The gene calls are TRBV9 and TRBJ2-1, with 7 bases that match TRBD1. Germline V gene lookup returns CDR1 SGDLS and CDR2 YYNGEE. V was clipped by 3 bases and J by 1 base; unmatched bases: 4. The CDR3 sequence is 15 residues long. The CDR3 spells CASSAPGQSYNEQFF. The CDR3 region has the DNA TGTGCCAGCAGCGCCCCGGGACAGTCCTACAATGAGCAGTTCTTC.

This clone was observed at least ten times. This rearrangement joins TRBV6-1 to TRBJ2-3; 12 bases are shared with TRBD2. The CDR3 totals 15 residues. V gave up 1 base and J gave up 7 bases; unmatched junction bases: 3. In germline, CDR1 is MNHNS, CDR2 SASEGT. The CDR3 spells CASSEGLAGGNTQYF. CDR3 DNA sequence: TGTGCCAGCAGTGAAGGGCTAGCGGGAGGGAATACGCAGTATTTT.

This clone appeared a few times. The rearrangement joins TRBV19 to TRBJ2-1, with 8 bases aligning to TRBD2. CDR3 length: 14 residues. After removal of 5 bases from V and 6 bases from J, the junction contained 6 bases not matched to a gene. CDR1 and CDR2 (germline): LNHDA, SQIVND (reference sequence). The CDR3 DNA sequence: TGTGCCAGTAGTCCAAGCGGGAGTGGCAATGAGCAGTTCTTC. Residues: CASSPSGSGNEQFF.

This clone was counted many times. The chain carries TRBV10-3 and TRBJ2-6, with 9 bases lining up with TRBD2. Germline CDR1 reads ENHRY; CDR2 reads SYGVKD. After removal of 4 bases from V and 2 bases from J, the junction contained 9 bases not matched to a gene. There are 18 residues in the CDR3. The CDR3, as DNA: TGTGCCATCAGTGGGCTTAGCGGGAGTGGGACTGGGGCCAACGTCCTGACTTTC. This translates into CAISGLSGSGTGANVLTF.

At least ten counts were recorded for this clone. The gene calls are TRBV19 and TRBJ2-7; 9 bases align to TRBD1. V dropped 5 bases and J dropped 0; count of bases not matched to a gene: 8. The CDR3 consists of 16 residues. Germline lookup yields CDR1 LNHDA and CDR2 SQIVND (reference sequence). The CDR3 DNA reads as TGTGCCAGTAGTGCAAAGGGACAGGGCGGCTCCTACGAGCAGTACTTC. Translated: CASSAKGQGGSYEQYF. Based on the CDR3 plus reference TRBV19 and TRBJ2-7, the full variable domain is DGGITQSPKYLFRKEGQNVTLSCEQNLNHDAMYWYRQDPGQGLRLIYYSQIVNDFQKGDIAEGYSVSREKKESFPLTVTSAQKNPTAFYLCASSAKGQGGSYEQYFGPGTRLTVT.

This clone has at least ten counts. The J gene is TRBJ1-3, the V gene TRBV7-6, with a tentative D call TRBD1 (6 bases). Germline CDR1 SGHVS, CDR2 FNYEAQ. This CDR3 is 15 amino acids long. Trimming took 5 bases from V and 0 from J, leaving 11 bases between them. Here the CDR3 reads CASSAGASSGNTIYF. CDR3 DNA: TGTGCCAGCAGCGCAGGGGCGAGCTCTGGAAACACCATATATTTT.

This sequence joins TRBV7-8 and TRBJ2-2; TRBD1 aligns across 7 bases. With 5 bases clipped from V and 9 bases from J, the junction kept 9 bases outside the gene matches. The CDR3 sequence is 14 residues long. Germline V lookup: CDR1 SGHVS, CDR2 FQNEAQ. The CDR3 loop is CASSTRTGRRELFF. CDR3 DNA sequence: TGTGCCAGCAGCACCCGGACAGGCAGGCGGGAGCTGTTTTTT.

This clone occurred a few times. CDR3 in amino acids: CASSLVYGTSTDTQYF. In DNA form, the CDR3 reads TGTGCCAGCAGCTTAGTCTATGGGACTAGCACAGATACGCAGTATTTT. V gene TRBV7-3 combines with J gene TRBJ2-3, with D possibly being TRBD2 (6 bases). V dropped 2 bases and J dropped 0 bases, with 12 bases sitting between them. The CDR3 is 16 amino acids. From germline, CDR1 is SGHTA and CDR2 FQGTGA. The variable domain in full, with the rest retrieved from reference TRBV7-3 and TRBJ2-3, is GAGVSQTPSNKVTEKGKYVELRCDPISGHTALYWYRQSLGQGPEFLIYFQGTGAADDSGLPNDRFFAVRPEGSVSTLKIQRTERGDSAVYLCASSLVYGTSTDTQYFGPGTRLTVL.

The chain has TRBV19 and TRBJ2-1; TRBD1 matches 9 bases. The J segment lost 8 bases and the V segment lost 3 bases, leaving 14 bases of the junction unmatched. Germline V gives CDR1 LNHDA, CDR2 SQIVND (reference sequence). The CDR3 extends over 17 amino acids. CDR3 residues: CASSIPGQGLRGDEQFF. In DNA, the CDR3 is TGTGCCAGTAGTATCCCGGGACAGGGTCTTCGGGGGGATGAGCAGTTCTTC.

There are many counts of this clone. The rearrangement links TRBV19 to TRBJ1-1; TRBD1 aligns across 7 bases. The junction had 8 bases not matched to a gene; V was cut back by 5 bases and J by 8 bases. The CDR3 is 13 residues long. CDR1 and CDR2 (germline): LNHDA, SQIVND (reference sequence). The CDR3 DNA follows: TGTGCCAGTAGTCCACAGGGGTGGACGGAAGCTTTCTTT. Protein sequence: CASSPQGWTEAFF.

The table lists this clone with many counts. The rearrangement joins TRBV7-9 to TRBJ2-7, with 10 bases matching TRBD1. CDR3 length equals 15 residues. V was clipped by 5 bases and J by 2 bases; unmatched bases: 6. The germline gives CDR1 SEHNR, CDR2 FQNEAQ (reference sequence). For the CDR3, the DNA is TGTGCCAGCAGCCCGGGGACAGGGGTTACCTACGAGCAGTACTTC. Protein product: CASSPGTGVTYEQYF.

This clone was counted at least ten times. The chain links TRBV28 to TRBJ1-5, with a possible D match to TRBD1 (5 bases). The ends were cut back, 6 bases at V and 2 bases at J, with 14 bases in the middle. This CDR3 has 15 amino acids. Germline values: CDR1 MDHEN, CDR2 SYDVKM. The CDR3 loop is CASRHQGRGNQPQHF. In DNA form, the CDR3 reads TGTGCCAGCAGACACCAGGGTCGTGGCAATCAGCCCCAGCATTTT. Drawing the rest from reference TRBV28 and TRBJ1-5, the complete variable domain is DVKVTQSSRYLVKRTGEKVFLECVQDMDHENMFWYRQDPGLGLRLIYFSYDVKMKEKGDIPEGYSVSREKKERFSLILESASTNQTSMYLCASRHQGRGNQPQHFGDGTRLSIL.

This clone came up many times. Here the CDR3 DNA reads TGTGCCAGCAGCCGGGAGGGTGGTACCTACGAGCAGTACTTC. Translation gives CASSREGGTYEQYF. The V call is TRBV7-9, the J call TRBJ2-7, with 8 bases identical to TRBD2. Germline V gene lookup returns CDR1 SEHNR and CDR2 FQNEAQ (reference sequence). This CDR3 is 14 amino acids long. The V gene end was trimmed by 5 bases and the J gene end by 2 bases; junction bases not matched to a gene: 5. Using reference TRBV7-9 and TRBJ2-7 for the parts outside the CDR3, the full variable domain is DTGVSQNPRHKITKRGQNVTFRCDPISEHNRLYWYRQTLGQGPEFLTYFQNEAQLEKSRLLSDRFSAERPKGSFSTLEIQRTEQGDSAMYLCASSREGGTYEQYFGPGTRLTVT.

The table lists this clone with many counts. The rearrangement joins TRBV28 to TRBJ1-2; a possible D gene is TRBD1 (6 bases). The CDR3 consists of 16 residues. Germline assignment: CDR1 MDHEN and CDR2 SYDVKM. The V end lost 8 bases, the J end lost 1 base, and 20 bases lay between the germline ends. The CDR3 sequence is CASALTGRGGNYGYTF. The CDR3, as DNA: TGTGCCAGCGCCCTCACGGGCAGGGGCGGTAACTATGGCTACACCTTC.

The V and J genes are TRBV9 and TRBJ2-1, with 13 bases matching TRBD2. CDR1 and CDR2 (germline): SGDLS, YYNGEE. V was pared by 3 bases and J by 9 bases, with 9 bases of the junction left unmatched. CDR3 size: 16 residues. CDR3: CASSARTSGGYREQFF. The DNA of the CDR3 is TGTGCCAGCAGCGCACGGACTAGCGGGGGCTACCGTGAGCAGTTCTTC.